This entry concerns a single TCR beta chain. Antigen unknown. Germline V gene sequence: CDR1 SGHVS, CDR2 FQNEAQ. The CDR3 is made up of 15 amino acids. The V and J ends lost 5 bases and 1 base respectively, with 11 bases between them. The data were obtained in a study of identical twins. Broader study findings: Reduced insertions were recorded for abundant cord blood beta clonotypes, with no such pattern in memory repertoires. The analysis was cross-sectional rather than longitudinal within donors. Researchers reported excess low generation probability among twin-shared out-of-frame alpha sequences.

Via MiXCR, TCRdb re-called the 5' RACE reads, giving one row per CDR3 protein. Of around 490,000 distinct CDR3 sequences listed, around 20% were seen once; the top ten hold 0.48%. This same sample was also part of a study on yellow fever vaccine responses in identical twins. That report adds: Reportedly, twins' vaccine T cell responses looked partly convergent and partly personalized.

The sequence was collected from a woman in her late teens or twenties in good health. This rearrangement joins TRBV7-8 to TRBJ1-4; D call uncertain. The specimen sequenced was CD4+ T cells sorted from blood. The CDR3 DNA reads TGTGCCAGCAGCCCACTCCGTATAACTAATGAAAAACTGTTTTTT. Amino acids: CASSPLRITNEKLFF.